The text below deals with one TCR beta chain. Its antigen is as yet unknown. Sequencing was performed with immunoSEQ multiplex PCR; in TCRdb, only in-frame clones are kept and a portion is missing. The sample includes about 130,000 clones, about 90% seen only once; the top ten take approximately 0.2%. This sample stems from a study of graft-versus-host responses after intestinal transplantation. Losses at the gene ends were 5 bases for V and 8 bases for J; bases not matched to a gene: 10. Germline V gene sequence: CDR1 SEHNR, CDR2 FQNEAQ (reference sequence). The CDR3 runs to 15 residues. The chain couples TRBV7-9 to TRBJ2-1, with 9 bases aligning to TRBD2. The sequence was obtained from a human donor who received an intestinal transplant. The material was unstimulated CD4+ T cells sorted from spleen or lymph node cells, obtained before intestinal transplant. The CDR3 is CASSPWGGRGYEQFF. CDR3 nucleotide sequence: TGTGCCAGCAGCCCCTGGGGCGGGAGGGGATATGAGCAGTTCTTC.